The 8 T cell receptor beta chains given below trace back to one sample, sequenced in a study of CXCR3-negative and CXCR3-positive naive CD8 T cells. Via 5' RACE with UMI labels, TRB cDNA libraries were prepared. TCRdb reprocessed the 5' RACE reads and stores each CDR3 protein as one record, lacking DNA. The table lists approximately 100,000 distinct CDR3 sequences. Sequenced input: naive CXCR3- CD8+ T cells from blood. Subset meaning: CD45RO-CCR7+CD27+CD95- naive CD8+ T cells lacking CXCR3 (TNR3-). The receptors derive from a human donor in good health. Some clones in this sample may be carry-over from other donors' samples.

The CDR3 is CASSLRILASTDTQYF. The gene calls are TRBV7-2 and TRBJ2-3. Germline CDR1 SGHTA, CDR2 FQGNSA. CDR3 length: 16 amino acids.

The V and J genes are TRBV4-1 and TRBJ2-1; the TRBD2 assignment by TCRdb is unverifiable without DNA. Germline V gene sequence: CDR1 MGHRA, CDR2 YSYEKL. The CDR3 runs 15 residues. The CDR3 sequence is CASSQEAGSDNEQFF.

This CDR3 is CSVEDPAPYGYTF. The chain has TRBV29-1 and TRBJ1-2; TCRdb names TRBD1, which stays unverified in the absence of DNA. This CDR3 is built from 13 residues. Per the germline V gene, CDR1 is SQVTM and CDR2 is ANQGSEA.

CDR3 residues: CASSQALRGNSPLHF. The chain uses TRBV14 and TRBJ1-6. The V gene's germline CDR1 is SGHDN and CDR2 FVKESK. There are 15 residues in the CDR3.

The chain links TRBV7-6 to TRBJ2-7; TCRdb names TRBD1, which stays unverified in the absence of DNA. Per germline, CDR1 SGHVS and CDR2 FNYEAQ. The CDR3 runs 14 residues. CDR3 region: CASSTGQGSYEQYF.

V usage is TRBV11-1 and J usage is TRBJ2-7; no DNA is available, so the TRBD2 call from TCRdb remains unchecked. Germline V gene sequence: CDR1 SGHAT, CDR2 FQDESV (reference sequence). The CDR3 extends over 14 amino acids. CDR3 amino acids: CASSSIAGAYEQYF.

CDR3 amino acids: CASSLDGVPYEQYF. This sequence joins TRBV5-1 and TRBJ2-7. The CDR3 consists of 14 residues. In germline, CDR1 is SGHRS, CDR2 YFSETQ. The entire variable domain, with the rest obtained from reference TRBV5-1 and TRBJ2-7, is as follows: KAGVTQTPRYLIKTRGQQVTLSCSPISGHRSVSWYQQTPGQGLQFLFEYFSETQRNKGNFPGRFSGRQFSNSRSEMNVSTLELGDSALYLCASSLDGVPYEQYFGPGTRLTVT.

The rearrangement uses TRBV5-1 and TRBJ2-2. The V gene's germline CDR1 is SGHRS and CDR2 YFSETQ. This CDR3 is 14 amino acids long. CDR3 sequence reads: CASSLRINTGELFF. The variable domain in full, with the rest retrieved from reference TRBV5-1 and TRBJ2-2, is KAGVTQTPRYLIKTRGQQVTLSCSPISGHRSVSWYQQTPGQGLQFLFEYFSETQRNKGNFPGRFSGRQFSNSRSEMNVSTLELGDSALYLCASSLRINTGELFFGEGSRLTVL.